Reported below is one T cell receptor (beta chain). The antigen is unknown. Measured with immunoSEQ multiplex PCR; TCRdb has only the in-frame clones, and not every one. Among 30,000 to 40,000 clones listed, about 89% were seen once. This entry belongs to a study of PD-1 blockade in classical Hodgkin lymphoma. Unmatched junction bases numbered 8, after V lost 1 base and J lost 2 bases. The CDR3 is 17 residues long. Germline V CDR1 and CDR2: LGHNA, YNFKEQ. Points from the study as a whole: Baseline TCR diversity was reportedly lower in newly diagnosed patients than healthy donors.

Indicated time point: newly diagnosed, previously untreated cHL patient sample. By magnetic negative selection, CD4+ T cells were purified from thawed PBMCs. PBMCs from patients with newly diagnosed, untreated classical Hodgkin lymphoma served as a comparison group for the relapsed/refractory trial patients. V gene TRBV4-2 combines with J gene TRBJ1-2, with 9 bases matching TRBD1. Source material: CD4+ T cells from blood. The receptor's source is a human donor with classical Hodgkin lymphoma. The CDR3 here is CASSQGAQGAENYGYTF. The CDR3 bases are TGTGCCAGCAGCCAAGGGGCACAGGGGGCCGAAAACTATGGCTACACCTTC.